These T cell receptor beta chains were read from a single sample in a study of cytomegalovirus exposure and HLA in healthy donors. Sequenced by immunoSEQ multiplex PCR; TCRdb stores in-frame clones only, minus some. The table includes 140,000 to 150,000 clones, about 80% detected once. Sequenced input: PBMCs. The receptors originated from a man aged 40-49 years in good health and CMV-seronegative. Both conserved end residues are part of each CDR3. Fields, in order: V gene, J gene, D gene, clone size, CDR3 DNA, CDR3 protein. The D gene is left open where the match is weak. Size is omitted from some rows. Given values are once, few, many or a class for expanded clones.

v_gene: TRBV7-8; j_gene: TRBJ2-7; d_gene: .; abundance: .; CDR3nt: TGTGCCAGCAGCTCGAGGGTCTACGAGCAGTACTTC; CDR3aa: CASSSRVYEQYF
v_gene: TRBV9; j_gene: TRBJ1-1; d_gene: .; abundance: .; CDR3nt: TGTGCCAGCAGCGTAGCTAACAGACTGAACACTGAAGCTTTCTTT; CDR3aa: CASSVANRLNTEAFF
v_gene: TRBV4-1; j_gene: TRBJ1-2; d_gene: TRBD1; abundance: .; CDR3nt: TGCGCCAGCAGCCAAGAAACAGGGGATGGCTACACCTTC; CDR3aa: CASSQETGDGYTF
v_gene: TRBV15; j_gene: TRBJ1-2; d_gene: .; abundance: .; CDR3nt: TGTGCCACCAGCAGGGGAGGGGACGGGCGCTATGGCTACACCTTC; CDR3aa: CATSRGGDGRYGYTF
v_gene: TRBV10-2; j_gene: TRBJ2-1; d_gene: TRBD2; abundance: .; CDR3nt: TGCGCCAGCAGTGGACTAGCGGGGGGACAGACCCCCGAGCAGTTCTTC; CDR3aa: CASSGLAGGQTPEQFF
v_gene: TRBV15; j_gene: TRBJ2-5; d_gene: TRBD1; abundance: .; CDR3nt: TGTGCCACCAGCAGAGGAAGGGGACAGGGGCGTGAGACCCAGTACTTC; CDR3aa: CATSRGRGQGRETQYF
v_gene: TRBV4-3; j_gene: TRBJ1-1; d_gene: .; abundance: .; CDR3nt: TGCGCCAGCAGCCTTCGGCTGGCGGACACTGAAGCTTTCTTT; CDR3aa: CASSLRLADTEAFF
v_gene: TRBV10-3; j_gene: TRBJ2-7; d_gene: .; abundance: .; CDR3nt: TGTGCCACCCTTTCCAGGGGAGACTCCTACGAGCAGTACTTC; CDR3aa: CATLSRGDSYEQYF
v_gene: TRBV6-4; j_gene: TRBJ1-2; d_gene: .; abundance: .; CDR3nt: TGTGCCAGCAGTGACTCTGCAGGGCCTAACTATGGCTACACCTTC; CDR3aa: CASSDSAGPNYGYTF
v_gene: TRBV5-4; j_gene: TRBJ2-1; d_gene: TRBD2; abundance: .; CDR3nt: TGTGCCAGCAGCTTGGGACTAGCGGGGGGCGGTAATAAGCAGTTCTTC; CDR3aa: CASSLGLAGGGNKQFF
v_gene: TRBV5-1; j_gene: TRBJ1-2; d_gene: .; abundance: .; CDR3nt: TGCGCCAGCAGCTTGGGGACATTGGGCGACTATGGCTACACCTTC; CDR3aa: CASSLGTLGDYGYTF
v_gene: TRBV5-1; j_gene: TRBJ2-2; d_gene: .; abundance: .; CDR3nt: TGCGCCAGCAGCTCCGGGACTAACACCGGGGAGCTGTTTTTT; CDR3aa: CASSSGTNTGELFF
v_gene: TRBV11-1; j_gene: TRBJ1-2; d_gene: .; abundance: .; CDR3nt: TGTGCCAGCAGCTTAGACGGTACTGGTGGCTATGGCTACACCTTC; CDR3aa: CASSLDGTGGYGYTF
v_gene: TRBV4-3; j_gene: TRBJ1-6; d_gene: .; abundance: few; CDR3nt: TGCGCCAGCAGCCAAGAACAGGCTAATTCACCCCTCCACTTT; CDR3aa: CASSQEQANSPLHF
v_gene: TRBV5-1; j_gene: TRBJ2-7; d_gene: TRBD2; abundance: .; CDR3nt: TGCGCCAGCAGCCCAAGGTTAGCGGGGGTGTACGAGCAGTACTTC; CDR3aa: CASSPRLAGVYEQYF
v_gene: TRBV6-6; j_gene: TRBJ1-2; d_gene: .; abundance: .; CDR3nt: TGTGCCAGCAGTCCCAGGACAGTCGGCGGCTACACCTTC; CDR3aa: CASSPRTVGGYTF